This T cell receptor (beta chain) was recovered during a study of cytomegalovirus exposure and HLA in healthy donors. This CDR3 is 14 amino acids long. The V gene lost 4 bases and the J gene lost 7 bases, with 17 bases spanning the gap. Germline V gives CDR1 SGHRS, CDR2 YFSETQ. 60 Vbeta and 13 Jbeta primers were used in PCR. TCRdb's copy holds only in-frame clones and misses some; the assay was immunoSEQ multiplex PCR. The table counts 25,000 to 40,000 clones; 4.8% lies in the top ten. Sequenced material: PBMCs. V usage is TRBV5-1 and J usage is TRBJ2-5; D is possibly TRBD2 (6 bases). This sequence was found in a female donor in good health and CMV-seronegative. The CDR3, as DNA: TGCGCCAGCAGCCGGGACTGGGGGTCCGGGACCCAGTACTTC. Amino acids: CASSRDWGSGTQYF.